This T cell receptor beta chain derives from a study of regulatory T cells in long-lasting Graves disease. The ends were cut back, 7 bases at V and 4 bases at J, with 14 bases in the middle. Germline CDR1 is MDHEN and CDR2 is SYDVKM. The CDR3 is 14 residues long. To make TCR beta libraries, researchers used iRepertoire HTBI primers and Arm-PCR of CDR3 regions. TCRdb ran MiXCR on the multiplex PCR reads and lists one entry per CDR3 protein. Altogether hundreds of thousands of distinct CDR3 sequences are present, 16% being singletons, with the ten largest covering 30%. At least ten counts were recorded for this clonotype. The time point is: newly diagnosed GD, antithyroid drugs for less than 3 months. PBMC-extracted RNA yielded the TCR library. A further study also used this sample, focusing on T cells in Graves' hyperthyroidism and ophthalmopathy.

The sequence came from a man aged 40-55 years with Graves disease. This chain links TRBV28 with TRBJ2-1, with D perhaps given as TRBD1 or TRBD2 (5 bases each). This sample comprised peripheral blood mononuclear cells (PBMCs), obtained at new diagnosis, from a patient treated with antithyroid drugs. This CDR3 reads CASTRWGMYNEQFF. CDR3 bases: TGTGCCAGCACGAGGTGGGGGATGTACAATGAGCAGTTCTTC.